One and the same sample provided the 15 T cell receptor beta chains below, sequenced in a study of shared clonotypes between healthy human individuals. Using immunoSEQ multiplex PCR, the repertoire was profiled, and TCRdb retains in-frame clones only, with some absent. Among about 500,000 clones listed, 77% were seen once. The specimen was PBMCs. These receptors were collected from a woman between 40 and 55 years old in good health. Some clones in this sample may be carry-over from other donors' samples.

In nucleotides, the CDR3 is TGTGCCAGCAGTGCTGGGACAGGATTTGGCTACACCTTC. This gives the protein CASSAGTGFGYTF. The chain carries TRBV6-5 and TRBJ1-2; 8 positions match TRBD1. The germline gives CDR1 MNHEY, CDR2 SVGAGI. The CDR3 runs 13 residues. Trimming took 5 bases from V and 7 from J; bases not matched to a gene: 6.

The V and J genes are TRBV7-8 and TRBJ2-2, with 7 bases lining up with TRBD2. Germline loops: CDR1 SGHVS, CDR2 FQNEAQ. The CDR3 length is 16 residues. Germline trimming cut 11 bases from V and 0 bases from J; bases unmatched to any gene: 12. The CDR3 spells CAGLSSGLANTGELFF. The CDR3 nucleotides are TGTGCCGGACTCTCTAGCGGCCTAGCGAACACCGGGGAGCTGTTTTTT.

V gene TRBV25-1 combines with J gene TRBJ2-7, with D unclear. With 1 base removed from V and 2 bases from J, the gap between germline ends came to 15 bases. The CDR3 covers 16 residues. Germline CDR1 MGHDK, CDR2 SYGVNS. DNA for the CDR3: TGTGCCAGCAGTGAATTTAAATTTGGGGAAACCTACGAGCAGTACTTC. Its protein product is CASSEFKFGETYEQYF.

This clone was detected only a few times. The chain is built from TRBV7-2 and TRBJ2-5; perhaps TRBD2 as D (5 bases). Trimming pared 0 bases from V and 5 bases from J, leaving 13 bases between. Germline V lookup: CDR1 SGHTA, CDR2 FQGNSA. This CDR3 comprises 15 residues. Here the CDR3 reads CASSLAARGWETQYF. In DNA, the CDR3 is TGTGCCAGCAGCTTAGCCGCACGGGGTTGGGAGACCCAGTACTTC.

The rearrangement uses TRBV28 and TRBJ1-4, with unresolved D. The CDR3 totals 13 residues. The V end was cut by 10 bases, the J end by 0 bases, with 9 bases between. Germline V gene data show CDR1 as MDHEN and CDR2 as SYDVKM. The CDR3 loop reads CATSRATNEKLFF. CDR3 nucleotide sequence: TGTGCCACCTCCCGGGCAACTAATGAAAAACTGTTTTTT.

To note about this clone: A read error is the likely source, as a far larger clone sits one nucleotide away. The genes are TRBV2 and TRBJ2-7, with 7 bases identical to TRBD1. Germline CDR1 is SNHLY and CDR2 is FYNNEI. CDR3 length: 14 amino acids. The J segment lost 4 bases and the V segment lost 8 bases, leaving 11 bases of the junction unmatched. CDR3 sequence: CASALHRGQYEQYF. The CDR3 DNA reads TGTGCCAGCGCCCTCCACAGGGGCCAATACGAGCAGTACTTC.

The chain recombines TRBV5-4 with TRBJ1-1; D is possibly TRBD1 (6 bases). V shed 0 bases and J shed 5 bases, with 8 bases lying between them. Germline CDR1 reads SGHNT; CDR2 reads YYREEE (reference sequence). There are 13 residues in the CDR3. For the CDR3, the DNA is TGTGCCAGCAGCTTGGGGACAGAAACTGAAGCTTTCTTT. Amino acids: CASSLGTETEAFF.

V and J are TRBV7-3 and TRBJ2-1; TRBD2 matches at 8 bases. The length of the CDR3 is 13 residues. With V trimmed by 2 bases and J by 7 bases, 1 base remained unmatched. Germline V gene data show CDR1 as SGHTA and CDR2 as FQGTGA. CDR3 loop: CASSLVAGNEQFF. The CDR3 DNA is TGTGCCAGCAGCTTAGTAGCGGGGAATGAGCAGTTCTTC. The full variable domain, in which reference TRBV7-3 and TRBJ2-1 provide the parts outside the CDR3, is GAGVSQTPSNKVTEKGKYVELRCDPISGHTALYWYRQSLGQGPEFLIYFQGTGAADDSGLPNDRFFAVRPEGSVSTLKIQRTERGDSAVYLCASSLVAGNEQFFGPGTRLTVL.

Only one count was recorded for this clone. V gene TRBV30 combines with J gene TRBJ1-2; a possible D gene is TRBD1 (5 bases). This CDR3 is built from 12 residues. Trimming pared 1 base from V and 3 bases from J, leaving 6 bases between. Germline V gene sequence: CDR1 GTSNPN, CDR2 SVGIG (reference sequence). CDR3 sequence reads: CAWSEGHYGYTF. DNA of the CDR3: TGTGCCTGGAGTGAGGGGCACTATGGCTACACCTTC.

The genes are TRBV5-4 and TRBJ2-7, with 14 bases fitting TRBD2. Trimming at V came to 4 bases and at J to 7 bases, leaving 10 bases not matched to a gene. Germline V gene lookup returns CDR1 SGHNT and CDR2 YYREEE (reference sequence). This CDR3 is built from 16 residues. Here the CDR3 DNA reads TGTGCCAGCAGCGGGACTAGCGGGAGTTTTGGCGGGGAGCAGTACTTC. Translating it yields CASSGTSGSFGGEQYF.

Note on this clone: This likely traces to a read error, being one base from a far larger clone. The same CDR3 arises from other DNA sequences in this sample as well. The gene calls are TRBV2 and TRBJ1-1; no clear D. Germline lookup yields CDR1 SNHLY and CDR2 FYNNEI. The CDR3 is 13 residues long. The chain's CDR3 is CASRKTVNTEAFF. For the CDR3, the DNA is TGTGCCAGTCGAAAAACAGTGAACACTGAAGCCTTCTTT.

The chain is built from TRBV5-1 and TRBJ2-5, with unresolved D. The CDR3 spans 13 residues. Germline CDR1 SGHRS, CDR2 YFSETQ. Between the trimmed V and J ends, which lost 4 bases and 4 bases, there was a span of 11 bases. Here the CDR3 DNA reads TGCGCCAGCAGCCCCACCTGGCCAGAGACCCAGTACTTC. It codes for CASSPTWPETQYF.

With respect to this clone: Just one base apart from a much larger clone, this may be a read error. This chain links TRBV11-2 with TRBJ2-3, with D uncertain. The CDR3 totals 14 residues. Germline CDR1 and CDR2: SGHAT and FQNNGV. The CDR3 here is CASSFLDFTDTRYF. In nucleotides, the CDR3 is TGTGCCAGCAGCTTTCTAGATTTCACAGATACGCGGTATTTT.

The chain uses TRBV10-3 and TRBJ1-5; D not resolved. V lost 7 bases and J 1 base, leaving 11 bases between the germline ends. Germline V gene data show CDR1 as ENHRY and CDR2 as SYGVKD. The CDR3 runs 14 residues. CDR3 DNA sequence: TGTGCCATCAAGGCGGAGTTAAGCAATCAGCCCCAGCATTTT. Its protein product is CAIKAELSNQPQHF.

For this clone: This likely stems from a read error, as it lies one base from a far larger clone. The chain links TRBV4-3 to TRBJ1-2; possibly TRBD1 for D (6 bases). V lost 6 bases, J lost 7 bases, and 15 bases lay in between. CDR3 size: 13 residues. Germline V gene sequence: CDR1 LGHNA, CDR2 YSLEER. CDR3 sequence reads: CASSPRRGSGYTF. CDR3 bases: TGCGCCAGCAGTCCCCGTAGGGGGTCTGGCTACACCTTC.